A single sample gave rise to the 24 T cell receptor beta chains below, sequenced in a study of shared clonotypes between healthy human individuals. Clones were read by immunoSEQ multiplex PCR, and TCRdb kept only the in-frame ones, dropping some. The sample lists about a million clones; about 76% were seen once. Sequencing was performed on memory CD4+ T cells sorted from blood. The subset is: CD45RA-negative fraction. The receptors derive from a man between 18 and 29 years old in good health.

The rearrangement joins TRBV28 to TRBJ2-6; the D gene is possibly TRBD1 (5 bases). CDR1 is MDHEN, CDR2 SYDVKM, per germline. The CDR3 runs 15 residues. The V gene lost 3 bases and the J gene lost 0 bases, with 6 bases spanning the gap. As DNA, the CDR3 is TGTGCCAGCAGTTTTCAGGGCTCTGGGGCCAACGTCCTGACTTTC. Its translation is CASSFQGSGANVLTF.

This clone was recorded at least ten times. CDR3 region: CASSQEQSTDTQYF. The CDR3 bases are TGCGCCAGCAGCCAAGAACAGAGCACAGATACGCAGTATTTT. This chain uses TRBV4-3 with TRBJ2-3; unclear D gene. Germline V lookup: CDR1 LGHNA, CDR2 YSLEER. V lost 0 bases to trimming and J lost 0 bases, with 4 bases between them. CDR3 length equals 14 residues.

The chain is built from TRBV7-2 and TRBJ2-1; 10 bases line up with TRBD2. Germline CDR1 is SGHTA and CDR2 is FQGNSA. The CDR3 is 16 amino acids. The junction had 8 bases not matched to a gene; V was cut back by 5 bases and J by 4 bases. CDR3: CASSPSRTSGYNEQFF. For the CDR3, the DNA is TGTGCCAGCAGCCCATCCAGGACTAGCGGATACAATGAGCAGTTCTTC.

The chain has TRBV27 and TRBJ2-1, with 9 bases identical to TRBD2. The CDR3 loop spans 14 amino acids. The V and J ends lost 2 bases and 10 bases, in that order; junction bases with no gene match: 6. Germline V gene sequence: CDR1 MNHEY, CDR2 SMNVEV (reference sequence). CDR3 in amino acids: CASSLAGLASEQFF. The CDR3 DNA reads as TGTGCCAGCAGTTTAGCTGGACTAGCGTCGGAGCAGTTCTTC.

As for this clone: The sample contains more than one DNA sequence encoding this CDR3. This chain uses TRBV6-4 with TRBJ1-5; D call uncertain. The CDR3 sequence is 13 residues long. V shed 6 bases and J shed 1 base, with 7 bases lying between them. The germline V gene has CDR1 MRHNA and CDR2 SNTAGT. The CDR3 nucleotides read TGTGCCAGCAGCGAGGAGAGCAATCAGCCCCAGCATTTT. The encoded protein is CASSEESNQPQHF.

This CDR3 is CASSPTGGANEKLFF. The CDR3 DNA sequence: TGTGCCAGCAGCCCGACAGGGGGTGCTAATGAAAAACTGTTTTTT. This chain uses TRBV7-9 with TRBJ1-4, with 9 bases identical to TRBD1. J gave up 3 bases and V 5 bases, and 4 bases lay outside the gene matches. The CDR3 runs 15 residues. CDR1 is SEHNR, CDR2 FQNEAQ, per germline (reference sequence).

CDR3 nucleotide sequence: TGTGCCAGCAGCCCGCAGGGACAGAACCAAGAGACCCAGTACTTC. Encoded protein: CASSPQGQNQETQYF. V usage is TRBV2 and J usage is TRBJ2-5; 7 bases map to TRBD1. V was clipped by 6 bases and J by 0 bases; unmatched bases: 7. The germline V gene encodes CDR1 SNHLY and CDR2 FYNNEI. The CDR3 loop spans 15 amino acids.

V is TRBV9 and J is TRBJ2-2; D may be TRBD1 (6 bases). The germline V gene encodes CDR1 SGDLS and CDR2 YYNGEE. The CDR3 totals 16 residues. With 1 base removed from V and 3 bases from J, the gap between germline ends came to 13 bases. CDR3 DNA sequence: TGTGCCAGCAGCGTACATGGGGGCGCATACACCGGGGAGCTGTTTTTT. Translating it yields CASSVHGGAYTGELFF.

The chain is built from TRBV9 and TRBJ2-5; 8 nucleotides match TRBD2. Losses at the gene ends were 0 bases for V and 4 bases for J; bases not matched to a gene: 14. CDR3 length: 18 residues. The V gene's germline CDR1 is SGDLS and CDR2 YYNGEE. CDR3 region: CASSVGVSSGWVGETQYF. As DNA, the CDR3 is TGTGCCAGCAGCGTAGGCGTCTCTAGCGGGTGGGTTGGAGAGACCCAGTACTTC. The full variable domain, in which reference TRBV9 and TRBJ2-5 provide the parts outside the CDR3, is DSGVTQTPKHLITATGQRVTLRCSPRSGDLSVYWYQQSLDQGLQFLIQYYNGEERAKGNILERFSAQQFPDLHSELNLSSLELGDSALYFCASSVGVSSGWVGETQYFGPGTRLLVL.

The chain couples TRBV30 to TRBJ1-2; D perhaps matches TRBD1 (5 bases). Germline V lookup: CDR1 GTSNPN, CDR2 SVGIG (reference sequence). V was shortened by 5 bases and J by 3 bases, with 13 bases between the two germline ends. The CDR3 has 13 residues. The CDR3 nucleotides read TGTGCCTGGCAACCGGGACCGGACTATGGCTACACCTTC. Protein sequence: CAWQPGPDYGYTF.

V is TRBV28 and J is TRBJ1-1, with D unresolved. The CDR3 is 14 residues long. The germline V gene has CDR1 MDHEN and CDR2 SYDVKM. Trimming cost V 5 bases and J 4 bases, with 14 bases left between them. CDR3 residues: CASSEVSFVTEAFF. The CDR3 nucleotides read TGTGCCAGCAGTGAAGTCTCTTTCGTCACTGAAGCTTTCTTT.

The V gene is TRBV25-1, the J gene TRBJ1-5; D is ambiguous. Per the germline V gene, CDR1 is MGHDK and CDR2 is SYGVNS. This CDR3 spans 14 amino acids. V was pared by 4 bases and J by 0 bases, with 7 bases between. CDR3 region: CASSVGYSNQPQHF. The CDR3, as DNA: TGTGCCAGCAGTGTGGGGTATAGCAATCAGCCCCAGCATTTT. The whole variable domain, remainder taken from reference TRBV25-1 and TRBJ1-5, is EADIYQTPRYLVIGTGKKITLECSQTMGHDKMYWYQQDPGMELHLIHYSYGVNSTEKGDLSSESTVSRIRTEHFPLTLESARPSHTSQYLCASSVGYSNQPQHFGDGTRLSIL.

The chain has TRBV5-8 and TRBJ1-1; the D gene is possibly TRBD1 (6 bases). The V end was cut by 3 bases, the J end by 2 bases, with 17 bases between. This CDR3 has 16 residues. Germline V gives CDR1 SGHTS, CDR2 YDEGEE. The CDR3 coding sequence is TGTGCCAGCAGCTCCTCGTGGCAGGGGATTAACACTGAAGCTTTCTTT. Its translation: CASSSSWQGINTEAFF.

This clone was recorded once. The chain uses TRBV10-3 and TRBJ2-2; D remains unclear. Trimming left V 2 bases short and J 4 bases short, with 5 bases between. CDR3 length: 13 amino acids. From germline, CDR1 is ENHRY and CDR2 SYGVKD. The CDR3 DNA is TGTGCCATCAGTGAGCACCCCACCGGGGAGCTGTTTTTT. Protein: CAISEHPTGELFF.

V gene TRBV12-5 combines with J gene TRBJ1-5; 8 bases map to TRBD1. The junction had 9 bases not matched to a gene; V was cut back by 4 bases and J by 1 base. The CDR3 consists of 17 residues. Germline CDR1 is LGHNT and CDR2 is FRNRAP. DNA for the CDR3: TGTGCTAGTGGTTCCGGGACAGGAGTTTCAAGCAATCAGCCCCAGCATTTT. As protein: CASGSGTGVSSNQPQHF.

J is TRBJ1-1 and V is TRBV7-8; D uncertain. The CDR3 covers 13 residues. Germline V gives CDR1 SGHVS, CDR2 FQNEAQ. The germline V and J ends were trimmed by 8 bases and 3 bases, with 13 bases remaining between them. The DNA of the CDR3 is TGTGCCAGCTCCCTTGTACGCGACACTGAAGCTTTCTTT. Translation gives CASSLVRDTEAFF.

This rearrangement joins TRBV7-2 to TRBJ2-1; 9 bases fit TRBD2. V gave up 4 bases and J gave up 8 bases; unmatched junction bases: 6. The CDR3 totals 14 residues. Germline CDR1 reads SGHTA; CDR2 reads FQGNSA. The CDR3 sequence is CASSSPGTSYEQFF. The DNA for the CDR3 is TGTGCCAGCAGCTCGCCCGGGACTAGCTATGAGCAGTTCTTC. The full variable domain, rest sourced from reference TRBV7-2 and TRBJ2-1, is GAGVSQSPSNKVTEKGKDVELRCDPISGHTALYWYRQSLGQGLEFLIYFQGNSAPDKSGLPSDRFSAERTGGSVSTLTIQRTQQEDSAVYLCASSSPGTSYEQFFGPGTRLTVL.

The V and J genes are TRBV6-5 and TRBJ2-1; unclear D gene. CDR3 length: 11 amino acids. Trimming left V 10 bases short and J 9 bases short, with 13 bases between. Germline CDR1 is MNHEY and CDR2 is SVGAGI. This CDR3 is CATSLGAEQFF. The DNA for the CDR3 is TGTGCCACCAGCCTGGGTGCTGAGCAGTTCTTC.

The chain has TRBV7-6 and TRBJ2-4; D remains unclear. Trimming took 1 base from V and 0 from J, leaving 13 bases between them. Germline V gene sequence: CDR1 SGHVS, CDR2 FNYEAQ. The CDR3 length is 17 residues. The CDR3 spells CASSLVEDSLAKNIQYF. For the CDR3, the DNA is TGTGCCAGCAGCTTAGTAGAGGATAGCCTAGCCAAAAACATTCAGTACTTC.

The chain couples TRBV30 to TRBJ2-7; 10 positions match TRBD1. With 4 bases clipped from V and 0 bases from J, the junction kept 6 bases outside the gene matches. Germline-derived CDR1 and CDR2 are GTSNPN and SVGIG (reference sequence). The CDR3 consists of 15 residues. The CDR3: CAWNPGQGLSYEQYF. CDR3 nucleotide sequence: TGTGCCTGGAATCCGGGACAGGGGCTCTCCTACGAGCAGTACTTC.

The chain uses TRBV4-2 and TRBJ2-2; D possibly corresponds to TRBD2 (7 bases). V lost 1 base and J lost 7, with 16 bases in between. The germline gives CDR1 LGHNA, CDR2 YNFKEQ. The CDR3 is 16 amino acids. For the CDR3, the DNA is TGTGCCAGCAGCCAAGGGGGGCTGTGGGAGGGCGGGGAGCTGTTTTTT. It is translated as CASSQGGLWEGGELFF.

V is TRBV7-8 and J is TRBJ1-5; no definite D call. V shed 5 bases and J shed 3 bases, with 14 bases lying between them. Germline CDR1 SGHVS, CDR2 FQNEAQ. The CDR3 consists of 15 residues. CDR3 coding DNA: TGTGCCAGCAGCCCTGGAGGAGCGAACAATCAGCCCCAGCATTTT. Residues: CASSPGGANNQPQHF.

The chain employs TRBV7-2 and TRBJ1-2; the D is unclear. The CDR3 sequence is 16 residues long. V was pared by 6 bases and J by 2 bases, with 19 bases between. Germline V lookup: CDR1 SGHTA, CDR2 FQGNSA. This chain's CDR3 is CASSRITLDANYGYTF. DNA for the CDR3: TGTGCCAGCAGTCGAATAACCCTGGACGCGAACTATGGCTACACCTTC.

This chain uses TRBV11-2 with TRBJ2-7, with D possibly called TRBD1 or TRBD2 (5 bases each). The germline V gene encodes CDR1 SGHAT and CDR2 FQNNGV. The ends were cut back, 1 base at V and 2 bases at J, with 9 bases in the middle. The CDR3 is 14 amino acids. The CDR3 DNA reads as TGTGCCAGCAGCTTAGCCCAGGGAGCCTACGAGCAGTACTTC. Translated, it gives CASSLAQGAYEQYF. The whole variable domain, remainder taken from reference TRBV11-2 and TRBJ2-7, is EAGVAQSPRYKIIEKRQSVAFWCNPISGHATLYWYQQILGQGPKLLIQFQNNGVVDDSQLPKDRFSAERLKGVDSTLKIQPAKLEDSAVYLCASSLAQGAYEQYFGPGTRLTVT.